Given below is one T cell receptor beta chain in context. This same CDR3 is encoded by further DNA sequences in the sample. Source study methods: Estimation of nucleated cell counts relied on the amplification of reference gene primers. Generated by immunoSEQ multiplex PCR, the TCRdb table keeps only in-frame clones and is missing some. V, J and clone size were drawn from that table, and D and trimming were deduced from the DNA. Among approximately 250,000 clones listed, around nine tenths were seen once. The data were taken from a study of blood T cell repertoires in COVID-19. Study-level background: Italy, Spain and the United States were the sources of the convalescent and acute COVID-19 samples.

CDR3 length: 14 residues. The V end was cut by 0 bases, the J end by 2 bases, with 8 bases between. The germline V gene has CDR1 GTSNPN and CDR2 SVGIG (reference sequence). While infection was still active, Seattle patients were enrolled and then followed longitudinally. The V gene is TRBV30, the J gene TRBJ1-3, with D tentatively TRBD1 (6 bases). Sequenced sample: peripheral blood. The sequence came from a woman in her seventies with COVID-19, enrolled during active disease. The CDR3 here is CAWSVGGAGNTIYF. CDR3 nucleotide sequence: TGTGCCTGGAGTGTAGGGGGTGCTGGAAACACCATATATTTT.